The rows below give T cell receptor beta chains drawn from one sample of a study of blood T cells in healthy people across ages. From the 5' RACE reads, TCRdb called clonotypes with MiXCR, one entry per CDR3 protein. Found here are some 1.5 million distinct CDR3 sequences, 28% of them singletons; the top ten hold 7% to 9%. Sequencing was carried out using blood. The receptor source for this set is a woman aged 25 to 39 in good health. The CDR3 runs from the conserved cysteine through the conserved F or W. A D gene is named only where the DNA matches it firmly. Expanded clones get a size class; other rows say once, few or many, or leave the size out.

clone size | D gene | J gene | V gene | CDR3 DNA | CDR3 protein
few | TRBD2 | TRBJ2-3 | TRBV30 | TGTGCCTGGAGAGGACTAGCGGCCACAGATACGCAGTATTTT | CAWRGLAATDTQYF
few | TRBD2 | TRBJ2-3 | TRBV5-4 | TGTGCCAGCAACAGCGGGGGGATGGACACAGATACGCAGTATTTT | CASNSGGMDTDTQYF
- | TRBD2 | TRBJ2-2 | TRBV12-3/TRBV12-4 | TGTGCCAGCAGCGCCGTAGTAGCGGGAGTCACCGGGGAGCTGTTTTTT | CASSAVVAGVTGELFF
- | - | TRBJ2-7 | TRBV3-1 | TGTGCCAGCAGCTACAGCCCAGCCTACGAGCAGTACTTC | CASSYSPAYEQYF
- | TRBD1 | TRBJ1-5 | TRBV12-3/TRBV12-4 | TGTGCCAGCAGAGCGCTTGAAGGGACAGGGTATCAGCCCCAGCATTTT | CASRALEGTGYQPQHF
- | TRBD1 | TRBJ2-5 | TRBV5-1 | TGCGCCAGCAGCCAAGGGACAGGGATGGAGACCCAGTACTTC | CASSQGTGMETQYF
- | - | TRBJ2-5 | TRBV20-1 | TGCAGTGCTGCACTAGCTCAAGAGACCCAGTACTTC | CSAALAQETQYF
many | - | TRBJ1-2 | TRBV7-3 | TGTGCCAGCAGCCTTGGGCGGTACTATGGCTACACCTTC | CASSLGRYYGYTF
many | - | TRBJ1-6 | TRBV28 | TGTGCCAGCAGTTCCCCATATGGTCGTTCACCCCTCCACTTT | CASSSPYGRSPLHF
few | TRBD2 | TRBJ2-7 | TRBV20-1 | TGCAGTGCTAGTAGGATAGATAGCGGGACCTCCTACGAGCAGTACTTC | CSASRIDSGTSYEQYF